This TCR beta chain was profiled in a study of shared clonotypes between healthy human individuals. Notes on the study in general: Several donors held approximately 4.6% of naive CD4 clonotypes in common. The diversity represented, both genetic and in exposure history, was limited by few donors. Naive subsets, compared against memory subsets, generally had larger estimated richness values.

About this clone: The antigen is unknown.

Sorted-subset replicate PCR reactions contained around 220 ng DNA, corresponding to some 29,000 T cell genomes. TCRdb keeps only in-frame clones here, not all; method: immunoSEQ multiplex PCR. In the table there are some 1.5 million clones, under 99% of which are singletons. The V and J ends lost 3 bases and 4 bases respectively, with 10 bases between them. This CDR3 is 13 amino acids long. CDR1 and CDR2 from the germline V gene are SGHKS and YYEKEE (reference sequence). V is TRBV5-5 and J is TRBJ1-2; D gene uncertain. The source is a man younger than 45 in good health. The sequenced material came from naive CD4+ T cells sorted from blood. Subset noted: CD45RA+ positively selected. CDR3 loop: CASSSGRSYGYTF. The DNA for the CDR3 is TGTGCCAGCAGCTCTGGACGGAGCTATGGCTACACCTTC.